The 13 T cell receptor beta chains below all came from one sample that was sequenced in a study of blood T cell repertoires in COVID-19. TCRdb keeps only in-frame clones here, not all; method: immunoSEQ multiplex PCR. The sample has just over 150,000 clones, approximately 82% seen once; the top ten hold 22%. The sequencing input was peripheral blood. These receptors came from a woman older than 75 with acute or convalescent COVID-19.

V is TRBV7-9 and J is TRBJ1-2; 9 nucleotides match TRBD1. The germline V gene encodes CDR1 SEHNR and CDR2 FQNEAQ (reference sequence). This CDR3 contains 15 residues. The ends lost 1 base at V and 6 bases at J; junction bases unmatched: 6. CDR3 sequence: CASSLVGTGTHGYTF. CDR3 DNA: TGTGCCAGCAGCTTAGTTGGGACAGGGACCCATGGCTACACCTTC.

The chain has TRBV3-1 (or the pseudogene TRBV3-2) and TRBJ1-5, with 8 positions matching TRBD1. J gave up 4 bases and V 1 base, and 3 bases lay outside the gene matches. CDR1 is LGHDT and CDR2 is YNNKEL in the germline V gene (reference sequence). The CDR3 has 15 residues. The CDR3 loop is CASSQGQGMNQPQHF. The CDR3 DNA follows: TGTGCCAGCAGCCAAGGACAGGGGATGAATCAGCCCCAGCATTTT.

The chain combines TRBV20-1 with TRBJ2-1; no firm D call. Germline values: CDR1 DFQATT, CDR2 SNEGSKA (reference sequence). CDR3 length equals 11 residues. Between the trimmed V and J ends, which lost 0 bases and 15 bases, there was a span of 12 bases. CDR3 DNA sequence: TGCAGTGCTAGAGAGGGCCCCAGGTTGTTCTTC. Translation: CSAREGPRLFF.

The V and J genes are TRBV29-1 and TRBJ2-7; 9 bases are a match to TRBD2. Germline V gives CDR1 SQVTM, CDR2 ANQGSEA. The CDR3 runs to 13 residues. V lost 8 bases to trimming and J lost 2 bases; unmatched junction nucleotides: 7. The CDR3 region has the DNA TGCAGCACCACAGCGGGAGGTACCTACGAGCAGTACTTC. Translated: CSTTAGGTYEQYF.

The rearrangement joins TRBV2 to TRBJ2-2; 12 bases agree with TRBD2. The junction had 3 bases not matched to a gene; V was cut back by 4 bases and J by 3 bases. This CDR3 has 16 residues. In germline, CDR1 is SNHLY, CDR2 FYNNEI. CDR3 sequence: CASSGSSGRDTGELFF. Here the CDR3 DNA reads TGTGCCAGCAGTGGGTCTAGCGGGAGGGACACCGGGGAGCTGTTTTTT.

The CDR3 here is CASKGLAGGDEQFF. The CDR3 nucleotides are TGCGCCAGCAAAGGGCTAGCGGGAGGGGATGAGCAGTTCTTC. The chain employs TRBV5-1 and TRBJ2-1; 12 positions match TRBD2. This CDR3 spans 14 amino acids. Per the germline V gene, CDR1 is SGHRS and CDR2 is YFSETQ. V dropped 6 bases and J dropped 8; count of bases not matched to a gene: 6. The full variable domain, completed using reference TRBV5-1 and TRBJ2-1, is KAGVTQTPRYLIKTRGQQVTLSCSPISGHRSVSWYQQTPGQGLQFLFEYFSETQRNKGNFPGRFSGRQFSNSRSEMNVSTLELGDSALYLCASKGLAGGDEQFFGPGTRLTVL.

V and J are TRBV2 and TRBJ2-1; tentative D call: TRBD2 (5 bases). Germline CDR1 and CDR2: SNHLY and FYNNEI. The CDR3 sequence is 15 residues long. Deletions cut 4 bases from V and 2 bases from J, with 12 bases between. The CDR3 loop reads CASSGTSQAYNEQFF. DNA of the CDR3: TGTGCCAGCAGTGGGACTTCTCAAGCCTACAATGAGCAGTTCTTC.

CDR3 sequence reads: CASSARIYNRGGNTIYF. CDR3 coding DNA: TGTGCCAGCAGCGCACGGATTTACAACAGGGGTGGAAACACCATATATTTT. The chain carries TRBV5-6 and TRBJ1-3; 7 bases are shared with TRBD1. Germline loops: CDR1 SGHDT, CDR2 YYEEEE. This CDR3 is built from 17 residues. With 4 bases clipped from V and 3 bases from J, the junction kept 13 bases outside the gene matches.

The chain uses TRBV11-2 and TRBJ2-7; maybe TRBD1 (7 bases). V gave up 1 base and J gave up 1 base, with 17 bases separating them. The germline gives CDR1 SGHAT, CDR2 FQNNGV. The CDR3 contains 17 residues. CDR3 residues: CASSLGLRPGGSYEQYF. The CDR3 DNA is TGTGCCAGCAGCTTAGGTCTACGGCCAGGGGGGTCCTACGAGCAGTACTTC. The full variable domain, rest sourced from reference TRBV11-2 and TRBJ2-7, is EAGVAQSPRYKIIEKRQSVAFWCNPISGHATLYWYQQILGQGPKLLIQFQNNGVVDDSQLPKDRFSAERLKGVDSTLKIQPAKLEDSAVYLCASSLGLRPGGSYEQYFGPGTRLTVT.

The chain couples TRBV18 to TRBJ2-5; perhaps TRBD1 as D (5 bases). CDR1 KGHSH and CDR2 LQKENI come from the germline V gene. CDR3 length: 13 residues. Trimming removed 4 bases at V and 3 bases at J, with 9 bases between. In DNA, the CDR3 is TGTGCCAGCTCACTTCTCAGGGAAGAGACCCAGTACTTC. This translates into CASSLLREETQYF.

The chain employs TRBV16 and TRBJ2-3; possibly TRBD2 for D (6 bases). Germline-derived CDR1 and CDR2 are KGHSY and FQNENV. The CDR3 is made up of 12 amino acids. V was cut by 2 bases and J by 6 bases, with 6 bases left in between. The CDR3, as DNA: TGTGCCAGCAGCCAACGGGGGGATACGCAGTATTTT. Protein product: CASSQRGDTQYF.

The gene calls are TRBV19 and TRBJ2-7, with 11 nucleotides matching TRBD2. CDR1 is LNHDA and CDR2 is SQIVND in the germline V gene (reference sequence). The CDR3 is made up of 14 amino acids. Unmatched junction bases numbered 5, after V lost 6 bases and J lost 4 bases. This CDR3 reads CASSPLAGEYEQYF. CDR3 in DNA: TGTGCCAGTAGCCCACTAGCGGGAGAGTACGAGCAGTACTTC.

The rearrangement uses TRBV5-6 and TRBJ2-7; the D gene is possibly TRBD2 (6 bases). Germline assignment: CDR1 SGHDT and CDR2 YYEEEE. Trimming cost V 2 bases and J 2 bases, with 11 bases left between them. The CDR3 loop spans 14 amino acids. The chain's CDR3 is CASSFGGRTYEQYF. CDR3 nucleotide sequence: TGTGCCAGCAGCTTTGGGGGGAGGACCTACGAGCAGTACTTC.